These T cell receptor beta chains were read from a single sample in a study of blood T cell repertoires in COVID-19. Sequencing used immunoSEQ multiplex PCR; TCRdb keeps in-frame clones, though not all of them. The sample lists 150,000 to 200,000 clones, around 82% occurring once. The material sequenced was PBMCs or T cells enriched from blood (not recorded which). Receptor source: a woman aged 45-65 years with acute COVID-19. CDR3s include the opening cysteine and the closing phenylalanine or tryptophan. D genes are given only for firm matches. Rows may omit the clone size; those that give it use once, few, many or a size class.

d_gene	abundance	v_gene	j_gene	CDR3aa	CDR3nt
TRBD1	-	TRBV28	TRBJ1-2	CASSPPTGTHGYTF	TGTGCCAGCAGTCCGCCGACAGGGACCCATGGCTACACCTTC
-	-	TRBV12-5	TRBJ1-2	CASGLGTGYGYTF	TGTGCTAGTGGTTTGGGTACAGGTTATGGCTACACCTTC
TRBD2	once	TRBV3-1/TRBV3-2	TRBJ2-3	CASSYGGYTDTQYF	TGTGCCAGCAGTTACGGGGGGTACACAGATACGCAGTATTTT
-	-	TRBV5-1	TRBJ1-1	CASSLAPGEAFF	TGCGCCAGCAGCTTGGCCCCAGGGGAAGCTTTCTTT
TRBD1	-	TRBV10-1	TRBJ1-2	CASSETAGGDGYTF	TGCGCCAGCAGTGAGACGGCAGGGGGCGATGGCTACACCTTC
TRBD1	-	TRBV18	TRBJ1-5	CASSDRGDNQPQHF	TGTGCCAGCTCAGACAGGGGTGACAATCAGCCCCAGCATTTT
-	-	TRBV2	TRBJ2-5	CASSFYPSRDQETQYF	TGTGCCAGCAGTTTTTATCCCTCCCGGGACCAAGAGACCCAGTACTTC
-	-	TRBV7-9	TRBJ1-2	CASSREYGYTF	TGTGCCAGCAGCCGGGAGTATGGCTACACCTTC
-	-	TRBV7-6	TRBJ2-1	CASSLETANLYNEQFF	TGTGCCAGCAGCTTAGAAACAGCCAACCTATACAATGAGCAGTTCTTC
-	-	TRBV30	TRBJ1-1	CAWSSGQGGITEAFF	TGTGCCTGGAGCAGCGGGCAGGGAGGGATAACTGAAGCTTTCTTT
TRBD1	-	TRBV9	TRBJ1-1	CASSADLQGAEAFF	TGTGCCAGCAGTGCGGACTTACAGGGGGCTGAAGCTTTCTTT
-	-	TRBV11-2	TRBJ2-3	CASSLGRTDTQYF	TGTGCCAGCAGCTTAGGGAGGACAGATACGCAGTATTTT
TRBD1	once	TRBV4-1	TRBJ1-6	CASSPGQGQSNSPLHF	TGCGCCAGCAGCCCGGGCCAGGGACAGAGTAATTCACCCCTCCACTTT
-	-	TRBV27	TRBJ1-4	CASRVLGEAEKLFF	TGTGCCAGCAGGGTTCTAGGTGAAGCTGAAAAACTGTTTTTT
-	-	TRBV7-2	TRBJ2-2	CASSPDGANTGELFF	TGTGCCAGCAGCCCGGACGGGGCGAACACCGGGGAGCTGTTTTTT
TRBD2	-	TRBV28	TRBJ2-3	CASSPGASGATDTQYF	TGTGCCAGCAGTCCAGGGGCTAGCGGGGCTACAGATACGCAGTATTTT
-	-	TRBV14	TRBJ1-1	CASSQVVRGTEAFF	TGTGCCAGCAGCCAGGTGGTTCGAGGCACTGAAGCTTTCTTT
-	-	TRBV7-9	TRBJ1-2	CASSAGTDRNYGYTF	TGTGCCAGCAGCGCCGGGACCGACAGGAACTATGGCTACACCTTC
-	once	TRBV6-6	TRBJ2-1	CASGGASSYNEQFF	TGTGCCAGCGGGGGGGCCAGCTCCTACAATGAGCAGTTCTTC
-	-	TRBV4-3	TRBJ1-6	CASSSGGSRDSPLHF	TGCGCCAGCAGCTCGGGGGGAAGTAGGGATTCACCCCTCCACTTT
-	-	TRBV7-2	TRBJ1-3	CASSLNPPISGNTIYF	TGTGCCAGCAGCTTAAATCCCCCTATCTCTGGAAACACCATATATTTT
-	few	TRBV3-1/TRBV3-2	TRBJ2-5	CASSHRGGETQYF	TGTGCCAGCAGCCACAGGGGCGGGGAGACCCAGTACTTC
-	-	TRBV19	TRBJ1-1	CASRPSFDRANTEAFF	TGTGCCAGTCGCCCCTCCTTTGATAGAGCGAACACTGAAGCTTTCTTT
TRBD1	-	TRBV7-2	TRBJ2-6	CASSSRTGGANVLTF	TGTGCCAGCAGCTCGCGGACAGGTGGGGCCAACGTCCTGACTTTC
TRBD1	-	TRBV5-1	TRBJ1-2	CASSQGTGAIGGGYTF	TGCGCCAGCAGCCAGGGGACAGGCGCTATCGGTGGTGGCTACACCTTC
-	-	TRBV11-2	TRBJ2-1	CASSGRQGIYNEQFF	TGTGCCAGCAGCGGGCGGCAGGGAATCTACAATGAGCAGTTCTTC
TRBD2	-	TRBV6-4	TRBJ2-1	CASSVAGGTYNEQFF	TGTGCCAGCAGTGTGGCGGGGGGGACCTACAATGAGCAGTTCTTC